These 27 T cell receptor beta chains were sequenced from one sample in a study of monozygotic twins with inflammatory bowel disease. TCRdb reprocessed the 5' RACE reads and stores each CDR3 protein as one record, lacking DNA. This sample's clone table lists more than 85,000 distinct CDR3 sequences. The sequenced material came from blood. Every receptor here comes from a human donor with ulcerative colitis or Crohn's disease, or a healthy co-twin of an affected twin (not recorded which).

The V gene is TRBV7-2, the J gene TRBJ1-5. Germline-derived CDR1 and CDR2 are SGHTA and FQGNSA. The CDR3 has 13 amino acids. The CDR3 loop is CASSFWRDQPQHF.

The chain carries TRBV15 and TRBJ1-1. Looked up from germline, CDR1 is LNHNV and CDR2 is YYDKDF (reference sequence). This CDR3 region has 13 residues. CDR3 amino acids: CATSKTANTEAFF.

The chain is built from TRBV4-1 and TRBJ1-2; TCRdb gives TRBD1 as the D gene, but with no DNA this cannot be confirmed. Germline-derived CDR1 and CDR2 are MGHRA and YSYEKL. This CDR3 region has 17 residues. CDR3 sequence reads: CASSQVPGAELGYGYTF.

This chain uses TRBV7-9 with TRBJ1-4; TCRdb designates TRBD1, a call that cannot be tested without DNA. The CDR3 runs 16 residues. Germline loops: CDR1 SEHNR, CDR2 FQNEAQ (reference sequence). Here the CDR3 reads CASSPNPGTGEEKLFF.

V gene TRBV7-9 combines with J gene TRBJ2-2; TCRdb picks TRBD2, but there is no DNA to check that call. This CDR3 spans 14 amino acids. From germline, CDR1 is SEHNR and CDR2 FQNEAQ (reference sequence). This CDR3 is CASSPGTNTGELFF. Combining the CDR3 with reference TRBV7-9 and TRBJ2-2 gives the whole variable domain DTGVSQNPRHKITKRGQNVTFRCDPISEHNRLYWYRQTLGQGPEFLTYFQNEAQLEKSRLLSDRFSAERPKGSFSTLEIQRTEQGDSAMYLCASSPGTNTGELFFGEGSRLTVL.

V and J are TRBV5-1 and TRBJ1-1; TCRdb lists TRBD1, though no DNA is available to test this call. In germline, CDR1 is SGHRS, CDR2 YFSETQ. CDR3 length: 16 amino acids. CDR3 amino acids: CASSFRQVQEVTEAFF.

The gene calls are TRBV9 and TRBJ2-5; as DNA is missing, the TRBD1 call by TCRdb cannot be tested. Germline CDR1 SGDLS, CDR2 YYNGEE. The CDR3 runs 14 residues. CDR3 loop: CASSSSRAGETQYF. The full variable domain, completed using reference TRBV9 and TRBJ2-5, is DSGVTQTPKHLITATGQRVTLRCSPRSGDLSVYWYQQSLDQGLQFLIQYYNGEERAKGNILERFSAQQFPDLHSELNLSSLELGDSALYFCASSSSRAGETQYFGPGTRLLVL.

The V gene is TRBV19, the J gene TRBJ2-1; TCRdb selects TRBD1, and the lack of DNA leaves this call unchecked. Germline V lookup: CDR1 LNHDA, CDR2 SQIVND (reference sequence). The length of the CDR3 is 14 residues. The CDR3 sequence is CATKTGGPYNEQFF.

This clonotype registers medium-sized by frequency. V gene TRBV15 combines with J gene TRBJ1-6; the D call from TCRdb, TRBD1, cannot be confirmed without DNA. The CDR3 extends over 16 amino acids. The germline CDR1 and CDR2 sequences are LNHNV and YYDKDF (reference sequence). The chain's CDR3 is CATSREYGGDNSPLHF.

The chain is built from TRBV5-1 and TRBJ1-2; TCRdb lists TRBD1, though no DNA is available to test this call. There are 15 residues in the CDR3. Per germline, CDR1 SGHRS and CDR2 YFSETQ. The chain's CDR3 is CASSGQGITSGGYTF.

The V and J genes are TRBV11-2 and TRBJ2-3. This CDR3 has 14 residues. Germline V gene data show CDR1 as SGHAT and CDR2 as FQNNGV. CDR3: CASSLDQNTDTQYF.

The CDR3 is CASSLAEGTNTEAFF. The genes are TRBV7-6 and TRBJ1-1. There are 15 residues in the CDR3. Germline V gives CDR1 SGHVS, CDR2 FNYEAQ.

This sequence joins TRBV7-2 and TRBJ1-2. CDR1 and CDR2 (germline): SGHTA, FQGNSA. This CDR3 region has 12 residues. CDR3 in amino acids: CASSSSVGGYTF.

CDR3 sequence reads: CASSFGGEGIYEQYF. The chain has TRBV11-2 and TRBJ2-7; without DNA, the TCRdb call of TRBD2 cannot be checked. CDR3 length equals 15 residues. Per germline, CDR1 SGHAT and CDR2 FQNNGV.

The V gene is TRBV19, the J gene TRBJ2-1; TCRdb indicates TRBD1, and absent DNA this call remains unverified. Germline lookup yields CDR1 LNHDA and CDR2 SQIVND (reference sequence). The CDR3 is 17 residues long. The CDR3 protein is CASSTETGERTQGEQFF. Using reference TRBV19 and TRBJ2-1 for the parts outside the CDR3, the full variable domain is DGGITQSPKYLFRKEGQNVTLSCEQNLNHDAMYWYRQDPGQGLRLIYYSQIVNDFQKGDIAEGYSVSREKKESFPLTVTSAQKNPTAFYLCASSTETGERTQGEQFFGPGTRLTVL.

The CDR3 here is CASSYGRPLQNTGELFF. The chain combines TRBV12-3 or TRBV12-4 with TRBJ2-2; TCRdb reports TRBD2, a call that lacks DNA to check it against. The CDR3 consists of 17 residues.

This chain joins TRBV6-1 and TRBJ1-2; without DNA, the TCRdb call of TRBD1 cannot be checked. The CDR3 loop spans 14 amino acids. From germline, CDR1 is MNHNS and CDR2 SASEGT. The chain's CDR3 is CASSKQDRGYGYTF.

The rearrangement joins TRBV11-2 to TRBJ2-2. The germline V gene encodes CDR1 SGHAT and CDR2 FQNNGV. The CDR3 sequence is 13 residues long. CDR3 in amino acids: CASSPRNTGELFF.

CDR3 protein: CASSLVASSDTGELFF. The rearrangement links TRBV7-2 to TRBJ2-2. Looked up from germline, CDR1 is SGHTA and CDR2 is FQGNSA. This CDR3 region has 16 residues. Filled out from reference TRBV7-2 and TRBJ2-2, the complete variable domain reads GAGVSQSPSNKVTEKGKDVELRCDPISGHTALYWYRQSLGQGLEFLIYFQGNSAPDKSGLPSDRFSAERTGGSVSTLTIQRTQQEDSAVYLCASSLVASSDTGELFFGEGSRLTVL.

The J gene is TRBJ1-2, the V gene TRBV6-5; the TRBD1 assignment by TCRdb is unverifiable without DNA. Germline V gene sequence: CDR1 MNHEY, CDR2 SVGAGI. The CDR3 sequence is 12 residues long. The CDR3 sequence: CASRTGESGYTF.

The chain links TRBV4-3 to TRBJ2-1. This CDR3 spans 16 amino acids. The V gene's germline CDR1 is LGHNA and CDR2 YSLEER. CDR3 region: CASSQDPIKSFNEQFF.

The rearrangement uses TRBV6-1 and TRBJ2-3. The germline gives CDR1 MNHNS, CDR2 SASEGT. CDR3 length: 15 residues. The CDR3: CASSLRFSSTDTQYF.

The chain uses TRBV5-1 and TRBJ1-1; TCRdb outputs TRBD1, but without DNA this stays unchecked. CDR1 is SGHRS and CDR2 is YFSETQ in the germline V gene. The CDR3 totals 13 residues. Here the CDR3 reads CASSLAGQPEAFF.

J is TRBJ1-5 and V is TRBV28. Germline CDR1 MDHEN, CDR2 SYDVKM. The CDR3 covers 14 residues. CDR3: CASSWFLGNQPQHF.

The chain joins TRBV5-1 to TRBJ1-4; TCRdb proposes TRBD1, but this gene call is untestable without DNA. The CDR3 is 15 residues long. In germline, CDR1 is SGHRS, CDR2 YFSETQ. This CDR3 is CASHWGAELNEKLFF. Full variable domain (missing parts from reference TRBV5-1 and TRBJ1-4): KAGVTQTPRYLIKTRGQQVTLSCSPISGHRSVSWYQQTPGQGLQFLFEYFSETQRNKGNFPGRFSGRQFSNSRSEMNVSTLELGDSALYLCASHWGAELNEKLFFGSGTQLSVL.

This sequence joins TRBV7-2 and TRBJ1-1. The CDR3 is 13 amino acids. Germline CDR1 and CDR2: SGHTA and FQGNSA. The CDR3 spells CASSLARNTEAFF.

This rearrangement joins TRBV4-3 to TRBJ2-3. The CDR3 is made up of 14 amino acids. Germline-derived CDR1 and CDR2 are LGHNA and YSLEER. CDR3 in amino acids: CASSQDGVTDTQYF.